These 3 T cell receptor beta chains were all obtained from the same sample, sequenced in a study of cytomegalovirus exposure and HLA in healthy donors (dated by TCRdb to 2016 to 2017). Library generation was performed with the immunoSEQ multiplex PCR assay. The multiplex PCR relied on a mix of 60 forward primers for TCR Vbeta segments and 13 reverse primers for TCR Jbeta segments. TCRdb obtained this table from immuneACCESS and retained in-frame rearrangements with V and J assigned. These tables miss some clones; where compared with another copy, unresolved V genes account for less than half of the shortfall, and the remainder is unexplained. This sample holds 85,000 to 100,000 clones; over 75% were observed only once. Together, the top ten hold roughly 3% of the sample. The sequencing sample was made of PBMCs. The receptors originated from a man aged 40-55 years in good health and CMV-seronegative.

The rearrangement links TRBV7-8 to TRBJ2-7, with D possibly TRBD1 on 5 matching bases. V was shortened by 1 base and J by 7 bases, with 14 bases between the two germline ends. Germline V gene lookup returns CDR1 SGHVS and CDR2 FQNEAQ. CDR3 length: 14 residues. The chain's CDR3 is CASSLVQVAWEQYF. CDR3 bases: TGTGCCAGCAGCTTAGTACAGGTGGCGTGGGAGCAGTACTTC.

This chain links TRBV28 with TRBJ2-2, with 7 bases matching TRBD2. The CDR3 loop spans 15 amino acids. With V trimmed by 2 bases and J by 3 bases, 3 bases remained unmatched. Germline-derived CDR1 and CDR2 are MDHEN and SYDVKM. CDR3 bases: TGTGCCAGCAGTTTAGGGAGGGCCCACACCGGGGAGCTGTTTTTT. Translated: CASSLGRAHTGELFF.

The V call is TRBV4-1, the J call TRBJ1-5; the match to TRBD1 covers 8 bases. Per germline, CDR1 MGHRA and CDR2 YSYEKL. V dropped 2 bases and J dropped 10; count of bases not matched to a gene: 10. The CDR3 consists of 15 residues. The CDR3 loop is CASSQQSPTGDPQHF. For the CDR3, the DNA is TGCGCCAGCAGCCAACAAAGCCCGACAGGGGACCCCCAGCATTTT.